Given below is one T cell receptor beta chain in context. Germline V gene data show CDR1 as MNHEY and CDR2 as SMNVEV (reference sequence). This CDR3 region has 15 residues. The J segment lost 3 bases and the V segment lost 4 bases, leaving 9 bases of the junction unmatched. The sample originates from a study of T cells in Graves' hyperthyroidism and ophthalmopathy. TCR beta CDR3 regions were amplified from RNA. The HTBI primer set was used in a first-round RT-PCR of the TCR CDR3. TCRdb recomputed calls from the multiplex PCR reads with MiXCR, one row per CDR3 protein. The data contain 610,000 or so distinct CDR3 sequences, 46% of them singletons.

V and J are TRBV27 and TRBJ2-7; 7 bases map to TRBD2. The clonotype comes from a woman under 30 with Graves' hyperthyroidism. The sequenced sample consisted of peripheral blood or thyroid tissue (not recorded which). In DNA form, the CDR3 reads TGTGCCAGCAGTTCATCGCTAGCGGAATACTACGAGCAGTACTTC. This sequence encodes CASSSSLAEYYEQYF.